This T cell receptor beta chain was identified during a study of T cells in localized non-small cell lung cancer. Notes on the study in general: Turning up in adjacent lung were a median approximately 58 of the top 100 tumor clones. Tumor trailed uninvolved adjacent lung in T cell clonality, which peaked there. Owing to sequencing of a solitary tumor region, heterogeneity cannot be discounted.

TCRdb keeps only in-frame clones here, not all; method: immunoSEQ multiplex PCR. Counted here are 12,000 to 15,000 clones, approximately 84% occurring once; the ten biggest clones make up 4.1%. This CDR3 spans 15 amino acids. V was shortened by 6 bases and J by 6 bases, with 17 bases between the two germline ends. From germline, CDR1 is KGHSH and CDR2 LQKENI. Concerning this clone: Its antigen is not known.

The source material was peripheral blood, sampled before any cancer treatment. The rearrangement joins TRBV18 to TRBJ1-4; D is uncertain. The TCR originated in an older female donor with stage I squamous cell lung carcinoma. The CDR3 spells CASSPDTGSDEKLFF. The DNA of the CDR3 is TGTGCCAGCTCTCCTGATACCGGGTCGGATGAAAAACTGTTTTTT.